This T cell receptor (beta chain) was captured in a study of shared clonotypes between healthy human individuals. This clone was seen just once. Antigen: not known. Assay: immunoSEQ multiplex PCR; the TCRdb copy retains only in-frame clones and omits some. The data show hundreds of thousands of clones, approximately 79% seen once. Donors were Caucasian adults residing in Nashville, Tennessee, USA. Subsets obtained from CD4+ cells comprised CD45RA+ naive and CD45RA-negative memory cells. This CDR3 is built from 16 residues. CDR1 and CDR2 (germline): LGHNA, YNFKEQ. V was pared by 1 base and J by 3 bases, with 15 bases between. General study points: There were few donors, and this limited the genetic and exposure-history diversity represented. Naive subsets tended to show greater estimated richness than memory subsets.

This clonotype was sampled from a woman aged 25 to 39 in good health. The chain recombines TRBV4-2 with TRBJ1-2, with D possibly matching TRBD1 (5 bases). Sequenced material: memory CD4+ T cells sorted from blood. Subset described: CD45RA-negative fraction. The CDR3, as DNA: TGTGCCAGCAGCCAAGCCGGGGGGGGTCGGCACTATGGCTACACCTTC. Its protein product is CASSQAGGGRHYGYTF.